This T cell receptor beta chain was captured by sequencing in a study of blood T cell repertoires in COVID-19. Study-wide background: Some COVID-19 samples were acute and others convalescent; all came from the United States, Italy and Spain. From T cells, B-cell-depleted T cells, or PBMCs came the material, which was cDNA or gDNA.

Authors' data handling: Estimation of nucleated cell counts was performed using reference gene primer amplification. Profiled with immunoSEQ multiplex PCR; TCRdb holds only in-frame clones, not every one. V and J calls and clone size follow that table, whereas D and trimming were derived from the DNA. The profile shows under 150,000 clones, approximately 84% of them singletons. Germline CDR1 SQVTM, CDR2 ANQGSEA. The CDR3 length is 15 residues. After removal of 7 bases from V and 4 bases from J, the junction contained 15 bases not matched to a gene. This clone was detected only a few times. The clonotype originates from a man in his sixties or seventies with active or convalescent COVID-19. Sequenced sample: peripheral blood. The chain recombines TRBV29-1 with TRBJ1-1; 7 positions agree with TRBD1. CDR3 loop: CSAQNQRGHGTEAFF. In DNA form, the CDR3 reads TGCAGCGCCCAAAATCAGAGGGGGCATGGCACTGAAGCTTTCTTT. The full variable domain, in which reference TRBV29-1 and TRBJ1-1 provide the parts outside the CDR3, is SAVISQKPSRDICQRGTSLTIQCQVDSQVTMMFWYRQQPGQSLTLIATANQGSEATYESGFVIDKFPISRPNLTFSTLTVSNMSPEDSSIYLCSAQNQRGHGTEAFFGQGTRLTVV.